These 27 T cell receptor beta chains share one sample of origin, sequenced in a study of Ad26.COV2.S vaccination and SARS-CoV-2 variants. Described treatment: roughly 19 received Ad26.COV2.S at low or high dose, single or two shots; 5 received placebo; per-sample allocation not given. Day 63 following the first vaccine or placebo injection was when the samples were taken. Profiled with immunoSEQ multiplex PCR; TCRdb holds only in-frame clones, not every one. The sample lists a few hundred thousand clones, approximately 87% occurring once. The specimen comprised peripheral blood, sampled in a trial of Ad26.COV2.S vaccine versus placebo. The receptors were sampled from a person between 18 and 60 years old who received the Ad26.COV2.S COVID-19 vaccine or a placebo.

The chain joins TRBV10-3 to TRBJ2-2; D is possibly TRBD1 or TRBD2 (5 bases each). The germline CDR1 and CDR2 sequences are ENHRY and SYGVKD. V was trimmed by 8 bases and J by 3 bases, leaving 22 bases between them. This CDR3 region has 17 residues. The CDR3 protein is CAISGTGQGLDTGELFF. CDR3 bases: TGTGCCATCTCCGGGACCGGCCAAGGCCTTGACACCGGGGAGCTGTTTTTT.

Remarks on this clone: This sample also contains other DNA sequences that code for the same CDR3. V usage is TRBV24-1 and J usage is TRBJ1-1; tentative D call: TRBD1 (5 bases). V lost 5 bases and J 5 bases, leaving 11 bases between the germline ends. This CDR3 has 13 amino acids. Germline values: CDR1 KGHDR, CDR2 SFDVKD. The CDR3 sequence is CATSAQGGTEAFF. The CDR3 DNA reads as TGTGCCACCAGTGCGCAGGGAGGTACTGAAGCTTTCTTT.

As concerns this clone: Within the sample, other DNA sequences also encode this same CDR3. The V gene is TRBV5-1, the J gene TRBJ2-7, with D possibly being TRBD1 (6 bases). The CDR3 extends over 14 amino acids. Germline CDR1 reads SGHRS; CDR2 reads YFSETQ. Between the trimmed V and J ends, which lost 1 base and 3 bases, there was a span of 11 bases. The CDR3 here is CASSLTGNSYEQYF. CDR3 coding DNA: TGCGCCAGCAGCTTGACAGGGAACAGCTACGAGCAGTACTTC.

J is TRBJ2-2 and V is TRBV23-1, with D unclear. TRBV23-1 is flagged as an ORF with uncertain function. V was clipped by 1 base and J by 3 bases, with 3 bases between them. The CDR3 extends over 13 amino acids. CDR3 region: CASSQWDTGELFF. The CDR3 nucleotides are TGCGCCAGCAGTCAATGGGACACCGGGGAGCTGTTTTTT.

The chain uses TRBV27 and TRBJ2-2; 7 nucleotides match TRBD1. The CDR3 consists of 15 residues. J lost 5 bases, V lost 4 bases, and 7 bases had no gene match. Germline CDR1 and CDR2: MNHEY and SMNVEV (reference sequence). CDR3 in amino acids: CASSYSGTVTGELFF. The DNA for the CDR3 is TGTGCCAGCAGTTACTCCGGGACAGTTACCGGGGAGCTGTTTTTT.

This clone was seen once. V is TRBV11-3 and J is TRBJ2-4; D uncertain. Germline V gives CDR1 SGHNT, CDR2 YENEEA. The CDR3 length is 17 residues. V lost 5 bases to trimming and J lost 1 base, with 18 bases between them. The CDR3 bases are TGTGCCAGCAGCCCGACCTCGGGTGGCCTTGCCAAAAACATTCAGTACTTC. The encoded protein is CASSPTSGGLAKNIQYF.

CDR3 DNA sequence: TGTGCCAGCAGCTGGGTGATGGGACTATCGAACACCGGGGAGCTGTTTTTT. Protein: CASSWVMGLSNTGELFF. The V and J genes are TRBV11-2 and TRBJ2-2, with TRBD2 identical over 7 bases. The CDR3 covers 17 residues. Germline CDR1 is SGHAT and CDR2 is FQNNGV. V was pared by 4 bases and J by 0 bases, with 8 bases of the junction left unmatched.

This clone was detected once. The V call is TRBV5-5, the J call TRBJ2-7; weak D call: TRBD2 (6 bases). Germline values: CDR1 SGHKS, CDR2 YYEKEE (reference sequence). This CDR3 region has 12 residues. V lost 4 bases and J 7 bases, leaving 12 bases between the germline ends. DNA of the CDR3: TGTGCCAGCAGCAGGGCACGGGGGGAGCAGTACTTC. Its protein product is CASSRARGEQYF.

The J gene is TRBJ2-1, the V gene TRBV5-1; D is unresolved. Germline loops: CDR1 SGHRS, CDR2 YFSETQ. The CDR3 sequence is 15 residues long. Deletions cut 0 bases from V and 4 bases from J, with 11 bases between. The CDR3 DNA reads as TGCGCCAGCAGCTTGGTCCCTGAACAGTACAATGAGCAGTTCTTC. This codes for CASSLVPEQYNEQFF.

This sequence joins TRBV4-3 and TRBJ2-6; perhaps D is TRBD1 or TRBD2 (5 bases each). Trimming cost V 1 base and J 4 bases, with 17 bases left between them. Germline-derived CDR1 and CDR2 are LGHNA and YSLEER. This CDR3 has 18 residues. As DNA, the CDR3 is TGCGCCAGCAGCCAAGGGGCAGCCGGGGCGGAAGGGGCCAACGTCCTGACTTTC. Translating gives CASSQGAAGAEGANVLTF.

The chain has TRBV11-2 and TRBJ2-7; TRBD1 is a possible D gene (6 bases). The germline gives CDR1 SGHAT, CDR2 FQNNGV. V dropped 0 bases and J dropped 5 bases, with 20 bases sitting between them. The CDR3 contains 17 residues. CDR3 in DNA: TGTGCCAGCAGCTTAGACGAACTCGACAGGCCCCTTAACGAGCAGTACTTC. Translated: CASSLDELDRPLNEQYF.

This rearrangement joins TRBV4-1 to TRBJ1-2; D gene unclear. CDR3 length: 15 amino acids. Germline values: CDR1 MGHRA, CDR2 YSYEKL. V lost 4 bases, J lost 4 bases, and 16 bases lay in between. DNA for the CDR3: TGCGCCAGCAGCCTCCAGGACGCCGTGGGCTATGGCTACACCTTC. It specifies CASSLQDAVGYGYTF.

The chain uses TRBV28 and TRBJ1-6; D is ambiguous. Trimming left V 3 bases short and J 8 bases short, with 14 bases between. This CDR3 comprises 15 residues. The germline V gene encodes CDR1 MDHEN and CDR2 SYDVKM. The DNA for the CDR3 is TGTGCCAGCAGTTTTGGGTTCGGGCAGTATTCACCCCTCCACTTT. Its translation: CASSFGFGQYSPLHF.

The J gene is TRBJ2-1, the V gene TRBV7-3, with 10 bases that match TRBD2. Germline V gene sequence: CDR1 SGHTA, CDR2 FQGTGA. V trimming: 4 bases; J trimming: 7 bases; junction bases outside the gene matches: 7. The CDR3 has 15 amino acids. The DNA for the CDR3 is TGTGCCAGCAGCTCCCAGCGGGGGGGTCGGAATGAGCAGTTCTTC. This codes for CASSSQRGGRNEQFF.

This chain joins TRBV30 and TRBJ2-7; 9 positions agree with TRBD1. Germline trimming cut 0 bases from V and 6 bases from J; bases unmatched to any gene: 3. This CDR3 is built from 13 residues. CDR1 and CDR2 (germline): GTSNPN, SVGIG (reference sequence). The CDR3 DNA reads TGTGCCTGGAGTGTTACAGGGGGCGGCGAGCAGTACTTC. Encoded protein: CAWSVTGGGEQYF. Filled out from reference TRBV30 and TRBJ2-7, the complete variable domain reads SQTIHQWPATLVQPVGSPLSLECTVEGTSNPNLYWYRQAAGRGLQLLFYSVGIGQISSEVPQNLSASRPQDRQFILSSKKLLLSDSGFYLCAWSVTGGGEQYFGPGTRLTVT.

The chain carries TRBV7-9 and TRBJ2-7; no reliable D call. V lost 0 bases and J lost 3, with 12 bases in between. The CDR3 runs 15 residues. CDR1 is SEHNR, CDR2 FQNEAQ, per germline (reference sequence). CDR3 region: CASSLAQSGFYEQYF. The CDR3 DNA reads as TGTGCCAGCAGCTTAGCGCAAAGTGGCTTCTACGAGCAGTACTTC.

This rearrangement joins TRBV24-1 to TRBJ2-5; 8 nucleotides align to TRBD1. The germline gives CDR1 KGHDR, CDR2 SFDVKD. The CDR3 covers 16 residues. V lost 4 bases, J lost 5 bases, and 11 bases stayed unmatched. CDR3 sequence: CATSDRNQGARETQYF. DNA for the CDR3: TGTGCCACCAGTGACAGGAATCAGGGGGCGAGGGAGACCCAGTACTTC.

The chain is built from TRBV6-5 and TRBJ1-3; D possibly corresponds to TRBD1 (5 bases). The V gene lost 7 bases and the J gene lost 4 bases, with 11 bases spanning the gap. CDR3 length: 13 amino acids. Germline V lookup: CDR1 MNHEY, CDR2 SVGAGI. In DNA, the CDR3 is TGTGCCAGCACCCCTCCAGGGGGAAACACCATATATTTT. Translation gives CASTPPGGNTIYF.

This CDR3 is CASSPTGAGNEQFF. CDR3 DNA sequence: TGTGCCAGCTCACCAACCGGGGCCGGCAATGAGCAGTTCTTC. This chain connects TRBV18 to TRBJ2-1; D assignment may be TRBD1 or TRBD2 (5 bases each). In germline, CDR1 is KGHSH, CDR2 LQKENI. The V end was cut by 2 bases, the J end by 6 bases, with 11 bases between. The length of the CDR3 is 14 residues.

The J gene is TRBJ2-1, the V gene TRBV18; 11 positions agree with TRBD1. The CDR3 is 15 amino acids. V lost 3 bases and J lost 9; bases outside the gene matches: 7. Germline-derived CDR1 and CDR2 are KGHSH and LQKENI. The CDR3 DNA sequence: TGTGCCAGCTCACCCCTCGGGACAGGGGGAAGTGAGCAGTTCTTC. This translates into CASSPLGTGGSEQFF.

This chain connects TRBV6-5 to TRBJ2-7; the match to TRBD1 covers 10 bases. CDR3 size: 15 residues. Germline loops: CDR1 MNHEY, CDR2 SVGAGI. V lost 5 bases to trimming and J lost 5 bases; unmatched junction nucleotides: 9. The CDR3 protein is CASSNSGTGANEQYF. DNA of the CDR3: TGTGCCAGCAGTAATTCCGGGACAGGGGCAAACGAGCAGTACTTC.

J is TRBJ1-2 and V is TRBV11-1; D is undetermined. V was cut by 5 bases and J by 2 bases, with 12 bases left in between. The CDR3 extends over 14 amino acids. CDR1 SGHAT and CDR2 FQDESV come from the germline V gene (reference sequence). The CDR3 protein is CASSPQDGNYGYTF. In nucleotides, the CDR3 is TGTGCCAGCAGCCCTCAAGACGGGAACTATGGCTACACCTTC.

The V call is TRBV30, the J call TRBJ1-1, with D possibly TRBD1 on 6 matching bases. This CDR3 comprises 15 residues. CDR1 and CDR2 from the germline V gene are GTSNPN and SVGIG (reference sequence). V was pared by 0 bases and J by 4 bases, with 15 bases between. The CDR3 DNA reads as TGTGCCTGGAGTGTAAGGTTGTGGGGGCTCACTGAAGCTTTCTTT. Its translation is CAWSVRLWGLTEAFF.

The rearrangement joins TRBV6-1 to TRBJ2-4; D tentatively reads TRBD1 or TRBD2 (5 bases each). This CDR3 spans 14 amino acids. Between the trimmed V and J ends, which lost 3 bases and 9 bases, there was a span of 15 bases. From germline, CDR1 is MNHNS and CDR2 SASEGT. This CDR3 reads CASSDTGTWGIQYF. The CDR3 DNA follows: TGTGCCAGCAGTGACACCGGGACCTGGGGCATTCAGTACTTC.

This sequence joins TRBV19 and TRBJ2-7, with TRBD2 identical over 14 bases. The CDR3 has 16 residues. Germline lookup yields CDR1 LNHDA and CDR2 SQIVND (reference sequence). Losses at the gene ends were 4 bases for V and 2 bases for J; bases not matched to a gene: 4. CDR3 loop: CASSKGLAGDPYEQYF. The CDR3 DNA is TGTGCCAGTAGTAAGGGACTAGCGGGGGATCCCTACGAGCAGTACTTC.

The DNA of the CDR3 is TGTGCCTGGGGGACTAGCGGGGGGTGGTCGGATACGCAGTATTTT. It translates to CAWGTSGGWSDTQYF. V gene TRBV30 combines with J gene TRBJ2-3, with TRBD2 matching over 15 bases. V dropped 5 bases and J dropped 6; count of bases not matched to a gene: 6. Germline V gives CDR1 GTSNPN, CDR2 SVGIG (reference sequence). This CDR3 region has 15 residues.

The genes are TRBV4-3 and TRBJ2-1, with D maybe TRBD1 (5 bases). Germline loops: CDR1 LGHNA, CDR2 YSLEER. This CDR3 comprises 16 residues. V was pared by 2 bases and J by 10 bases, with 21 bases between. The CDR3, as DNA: TGCGCCAGCAGCCAAAAAGAACCCGGTGGGGCGTGGGAGCAGTTCTTC. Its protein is CASSQKEPGGAWEQFF.